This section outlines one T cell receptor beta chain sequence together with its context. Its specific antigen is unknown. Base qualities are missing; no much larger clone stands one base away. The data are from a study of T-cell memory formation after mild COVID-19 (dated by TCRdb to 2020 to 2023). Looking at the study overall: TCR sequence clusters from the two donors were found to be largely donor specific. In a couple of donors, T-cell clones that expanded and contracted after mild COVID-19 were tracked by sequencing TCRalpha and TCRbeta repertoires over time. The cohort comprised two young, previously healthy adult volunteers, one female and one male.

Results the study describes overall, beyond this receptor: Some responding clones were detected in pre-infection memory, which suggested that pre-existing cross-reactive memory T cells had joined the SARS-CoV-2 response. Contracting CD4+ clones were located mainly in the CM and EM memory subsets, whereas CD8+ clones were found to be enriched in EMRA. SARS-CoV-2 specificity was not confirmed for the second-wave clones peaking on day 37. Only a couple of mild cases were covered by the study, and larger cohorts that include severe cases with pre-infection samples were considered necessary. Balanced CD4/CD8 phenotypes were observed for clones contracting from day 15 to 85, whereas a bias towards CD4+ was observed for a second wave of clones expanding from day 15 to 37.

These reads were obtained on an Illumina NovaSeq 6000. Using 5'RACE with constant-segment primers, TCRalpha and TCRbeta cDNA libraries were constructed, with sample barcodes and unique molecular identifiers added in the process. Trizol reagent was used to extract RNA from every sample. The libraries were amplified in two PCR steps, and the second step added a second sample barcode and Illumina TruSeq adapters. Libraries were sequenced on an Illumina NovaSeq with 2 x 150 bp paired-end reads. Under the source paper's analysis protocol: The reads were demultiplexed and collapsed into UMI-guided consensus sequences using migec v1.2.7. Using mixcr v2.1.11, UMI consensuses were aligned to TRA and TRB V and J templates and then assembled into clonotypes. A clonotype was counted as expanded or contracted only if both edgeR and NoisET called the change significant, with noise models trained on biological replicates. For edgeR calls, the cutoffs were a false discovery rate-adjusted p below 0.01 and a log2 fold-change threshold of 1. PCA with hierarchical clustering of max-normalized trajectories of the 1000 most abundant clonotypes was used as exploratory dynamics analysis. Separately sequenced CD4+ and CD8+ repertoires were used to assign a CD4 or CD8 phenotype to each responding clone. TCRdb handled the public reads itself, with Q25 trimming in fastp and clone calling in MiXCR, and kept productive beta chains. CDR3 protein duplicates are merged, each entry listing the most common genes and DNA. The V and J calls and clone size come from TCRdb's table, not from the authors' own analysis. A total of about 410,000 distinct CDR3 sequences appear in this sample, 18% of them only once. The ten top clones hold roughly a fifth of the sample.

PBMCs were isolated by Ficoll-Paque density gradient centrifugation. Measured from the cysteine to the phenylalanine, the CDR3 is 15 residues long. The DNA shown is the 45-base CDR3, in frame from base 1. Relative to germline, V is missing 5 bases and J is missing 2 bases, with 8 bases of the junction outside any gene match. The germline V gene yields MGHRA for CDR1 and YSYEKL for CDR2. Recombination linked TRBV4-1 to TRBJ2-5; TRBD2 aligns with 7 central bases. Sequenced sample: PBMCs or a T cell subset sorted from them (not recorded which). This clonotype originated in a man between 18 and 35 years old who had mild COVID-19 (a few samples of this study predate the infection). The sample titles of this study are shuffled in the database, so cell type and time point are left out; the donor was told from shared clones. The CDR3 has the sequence CASSKGEGPQETQYF. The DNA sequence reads TGCGCCAGCAGCAAAGGGGAGGGCCCGCAAGAGACCCAGTACTTC.